Listed here are 24 T cell receptor beta chains from one sample, sequenced in a study of blood T cell repertoires in COVID-19. Profiling relied on immunoSEQ multiplex PCR, and the TCRdb table lists in-frame clones only, not all of them. Of around 190,000 clones detected, around 80% appear once; the ten largest clones hold about 6.4%. Source material: peripheral blood. The receptors shown here come from a human donor in a cohort sampled during active COVID-19.

The chain has TRBV2 and TRBJ2-7; D remains ambiguous. V was cut by 7 bases and J by 3 bases, with 13 bases left in between. The CDR3 length is 13 residues. Germline CDR1 reads SNHLY; CDR2 reads FYNNEI. CDR3 sequence (DNA): TGTGCCAGCACCTTCGGTGTCGGCTACGAGCAGTACTTC. This codes for CASTFGVGYEQYF.

V and J are TRBV9 and TRBJ2-7; the D gene is possibly TRBD1 (5 bases). Trimming removed 4 bases at V and 6 bases at J, with 14 bases between. CDR1 and CDR2 from the germline V gene are SGDLS and YYNGEE. CDR3 length: 13 residues. The CDR3 spells CASSHKGFGEQYF. As DNA, the CDR3 is TGTGCCAGCAGCCACAAGGGGTTTGGCGAGCAGTACTTC.

The chain joins TRBV3-1 (or the pseudogene TRBV3-2) to TRBJ2-7, with D maybe TRBD2 (5 bases). CDR3 length: 16 residues. The V end was cut by 0 bases, the J end by 5 bases, with 17 bases between. Germline V CDR1 and CDR2: LGHDT, YNNKEL (reference sequence). The DNA of the CDR3 is TGTGCCAGCAGCCAAGAAGCGGAGACACCCATTGACGAGCAGTACTTC. It yields the protein CASSQEAETPIDEQYF.

This sequence joins TRBV6-5 and TRBJ2-5; the match to TRBD2 covers 7 bases. The germline gives CDR1 MNHEY, CDR2 SVGAGI. The CDR3 runs 14 residues. The V and J ends lost 6 bases and 5 bases, in that order; junction bases with no gene match: 9. The CDR3 DNA follows: TGTGCCAGCAGGAACAGCGGGGCCCGGGAGACCCAGTACTTC. The encoded protein is CASRNSGARETQYF.

This sequence joins TRBV2 and TRBJ2-4; TRBD2 is a possible D gene (6 bases). CDR3 length: 15 amino acids. The germline CDR1 and CDR2 sequences are SNHLY and FYNNEI. V lost 6 bases and J lost 3, with 15 bases in between. The CDR3 DNA reads as TGTGCCAGCAGGGGCGGGGCCAGCTTCAAAAACATTCAGTACTTC. Amino acids: CASRGGASFKNIQYF. The full variable domain, rest sourced from reference TRBV2 and TRBJ2-4, is EPEVTQTPSHQVTQMGQEVILRCVPISNHLYFYWYRQILGQKVEFLVSFYNNEISEKSEIFDDQFSVERPDGSNFTLKIRSTKLEDSAMYFCASRGGASFKNIQYFGAGTRLSVL.

This clone was observed a few times. This chain uses TRBV5-1 with TRBJ2-2, with 7 bases matching TRBD2. This CDR3 is 17 amino acids long. J was trimmed by 4 bases and V by 4 bases; bases with no gene match: 13. Germline V gives CDR1 SGHRS, CDR2 YFSETQ. CDR3 nucleotide sequence: TGCGCCAGCAGCCCACCATACGGACTAGACCTCACCGGGGAGCTGTTTTTT. It encodes CASSPPYGLDLTGELFF.

This chain uses TRBV13 with TRBJ2-7, with 7 bases that match TRBD1. The CDR3 is 11 residues long. Trimming took 4 bases from V and 6 from J; bases not matched to a gene: 0. Germline V CDR1 and CDR2: PRHDT, FYEKMQ (reference sequence). CDR3 sequence reads: CASSYRGEQYF. CDR3 bases: TGTGCCAGCAGCTACAGGGGCGAGCAGTACTTC.

The genes are TRBV5-6 and TRBJ2-1; 9 positions match TRBD1. V shed 1 base, J shed 6 bases, and the junction held 17 bases outside the gene matches. Germline V CDR1 and CDR2: SGHDT, YYEEEE. The CDR3 length is 19 residues. The CDR3 spells CASSLMRWAQGAAFNEQFF. The CDR3 coding sequence is TGTGCCAGCAGCTTGATGCGGTGGGCACAGGGGGCCGCGTTCAATGAGCAGTTCTTC. Complete variable domain (other parts from reference TRBV5-6 and TRBJ2-1): DAGVTQSPTHLIKTRGQQVTLRCSPKSGHDTVSWYQQALGQGPQFIFQYYEEEERQRGNFPDRFSGHQFPNYSSELNVNALLLGDSALYLCASSLMRWAQGAAFNEQFFGPGTRLTVL.

V gene TRBV7-9 combines with J gene TRBJ1-2; D remains unclear. The CDR3 is 12 residues long. V was shortened by 1 base and J by 6 bases, with 6 bases between the two germline ends. CDR1 is SEHNR, CDR2 FQNEAQ, per germline (reference sequence). CDR3 protein: CASSLVRDGYTF. The CDR3 DNA is TGTGCCAGCAGCTTAGTTCGGGATGGCTACACCTTC.

The chain has TRBV6-5 and TRBJ2-1, with D possibly being TRBD1 (6 bases). Germline V gene sequence: CDR1 MNHEY, CDR2 SVGAGI. This CDR3 is built from 15 residues. Trimming shortened V by 5 bases and J by 0 bases, and 11 bases separated the two germline ends. This chain's CDR3 is CASSRDTSSYNEQFF. As DNA, the CDR3 is TGTGCCAGCAGTCGGGACACGAGCTCCTACAATGAGCAGTTCTTC.

The chain is built from TRBV5-4 and TRBJ1-4; tentative D call: TRBD1 (5 bases). The CDR3 loop spans 14 amino acids. Germline V lookup: CDR1 SGHNT, CDR2 YYREEE (reference sequence). The V and J ends lost 2 bases and 8 bases respectively, with 13 bases between them. Written as DNA, the CDR3 is TGTGCCAGCAGCTTAGCAGGGTTAGAAGAAAAACTGTTTTTT. It translates to CASSLAGLEEKLFF. Full variable domain (rest looked up from reference TRBV5-4 and TRBJ1-4): ETGVTQSPTHLIKTRGQQVTLRCSSQSGHNTVSWYQQALGQGPQFIFQYYREEENGRGNFPPRFSGLQFPNYSSELNVNALELDDSALYLCASSLAGLEEKLFFGSGTQLSVL.

This clone was seen only a few times. This chain links TRBV30 with TRBJ2-7, with 8 nucleotides matching TRBD2. With V trimmed by 0 bases and J by 7 bases, 8 bases remained unmatched. The germline CDR1 and CDR2 sequences are GTSNPN and SVGIG (reference sequence). This CDR3 is 14 amino acids long. CDR3 sequence reads: CAWSVPGLVGEQYF. CDR3 in DNA: TGTGCCTGGAGTGTCCCGGGACTAGTGGGTGAGCAGTACTTC.

The rearrangement joins TRBV15 to TRBJ2-3; the match to TRBD1 covers 9 bases. Per germline, CDR1 LNHNV and CDR2 YYDKDF (reference sequence). The CDR3 length is 17 residues. Trimming at V came to 3 bases and at J to 1 base, leaving 8 bases not matched to a gene. The chain's CDR3 is CATSSTGTGFGTDTQYF. The CDR3, as DNA: TGTGCCACCAGCAGCACCGGGACAGGGTTCGGCACAGATACGCAGTATTTT.

This chain joins TRBV5-1 and TRBJ1-6; 8 bases line up with TRBD1. The CDR3 has 16 residues. The J segment lost 5 bases and the V segment lost 0 bases, leaving 4 bases of the junction unmatched. Germline V lookup: CDR1 SGHRS, CDR2 YFSETQ. The CDR3 DNA reads TGCGCCAGCAGCTTGGGGAGACAGGGGAATAATTCACCCCTCCACTTT. It translates to CASSLGRQGNNSPLHF. The full variable domain, rest sourced from reference TRBV5-1 and TRBJ1-6, is KAGVTQTPRYLIKTRGQQVTLSCSPISGHRSVSWYQQTPGQGLQFLFEYFSETQRNKGNFPGRFSGRQFSNSRSEMNVSTLELGDSALYLCASSLGRQGNNSPLHFGNGTRLTVT.

The chain uses TRBV3-1 (or the pseudogene TRBV3-2) and TRBJ2-1; 12 bases are a match to TRBD2. CDR1 and CDR2 from the germline V gene are LGHDT and YNNKEL (reference sequence). CDR3 size: 19 residues. The J segment lost 2 bases and the V segment lost 4 bases, leaving 12 bases of the junction unmatched. The DNA of the CDR3 is TGTGCCAGCAGCCCAAGGGCTAGCGGGGGGGCAGGGACCTACAATGAGCAGTTCTTC. Its protein product is CASSPRASGGAGTYNEQFF.

The chain carries TRBV24-1 and TRBJ2-1; D may be TRBD2 (5 bases). CDR3 length: 14 amino acids. Trimming shortened V by 10 bases and J by 3 bases, and 15 bases separated the two germline ends. Germline values: CDR1 KGHDR, CDR2 SFDVKD. The CDR3 region has the DNA TGTGCCACTGGGATAGGAGCGGACTACAATGAGCAGTTCTTC. Translating it yields CATGIGADYNEQFF.

The gene calls are TRBV4-1 and TRBJ2-5, with TRBD1 identical over 7 bases. Germline V gene lookup returns CDR1 MGHRA and CDR2 YSYEKL. V was clipped by 0 bases and J by 3 bases; unmatched bases: 4. This CDR3 has 15 residues. This CDR3 reads CASSQDPQGEETQYF. DNA for the CDR3: TGCGCCAGCAGCCAAGATCCTCAGGGGGAAGAGACCCAGTACTTC.

The CDR3 region is CASPKVSRAAHEGYTF. The CDR3 DNA reads as TGTGCCAGTCCCAAAGTATCCAGGGCGGCGCATGAGGGCTACACCTTC. V and J are TRBV21-1 and TRBJ1-2; TRBD1 was called by the table and not checked on the DNA. TRBV21-1 is marked as a pseudogene. CDR3 length: 16 residues.

V gene TRBV5-4 combines with J gene TRBJ2-3; 7 bases fit TRBD2. Losses at the gene ends were 0 bases for V and 1 base for J; bases not matched to a gene: 5. CDR1 and CDR2 from the germline V gene are SGHNT and YYREEE (reference sequence). The CDR3 is made up of 16 amino acids. CDR3 bases: TGTGCCAGCAGCTTGGGGATCCGGGGGGGCACAGATACGCAGTATTTT. Its protein is CASSLGIRGGTDTQYF.

The V gene is TRBV15, the J gene TRBJ2-3; 7 positions match TRBD2. The length of the CDR3 is 17 residues. Germline V gene data show CDR1 as LNHNV and CDR2 as YYDKDF (reference sequence). V shed 1 base and J 6 bases; nucleotides not matched to a gene: 13. CDR3 DNA: TGTGCCACCAGCAGAGCTCCCCTAGCGGCCACATGGGATACGCAGTATTTT. It yields the protein CATSRAPLAATWDTQYF.

This chain joins TRBV2 and TRBJ1-5; the D is unclear. CDR1 and CDR2 (germline): SNHLY, FYNNEI. The CDR3 totals 15 residues. V was pared by 7 bases and J by 7 bases, with 20 bases between. The CDR3 reads CASTSLRTFIQPQHF. The CDR3 nucleotides read TGTGCCAGCACCAGCCTGAGGACTTTCATACAGCCCCAGCATTTT.

The chain joins TRBV6-5 to TRBJ2-5, with D unclear. V was shortened by 5 bases and J by 2 bases, with 12 bases between the two germline ends. This CDR3 has 14 amino acids. The germline V gene encodes CDR1 MNHEY and CDR2 SVGAGI. The CDR3 bases are TGTGCCAGCAGTCCGACGGGTTTTCAAGAGACCCAGTACTTC. Translating it yields CASSPTGFQETQYF.

The chain uses TRBV6-5 and TRBJ2-1, with TRBD1 matching 9 bases. The CDR3 totals 11 residues. Germline loops: CDR1 MNHEY, CDR2 SVGAGI. Unmatched junction bases numbered 3, after V lost 4 bases and J lost 14 bases. This CDR3 is CASSWTGDKFF. The DNA for the CDR3 is TGTGCCAGCAGTTGGACAGGGGATAAGTTCTTC.

The chain couples TRBV19 to TRBJ2-1; D is uncertain. CDR3 length: 12 residues. Germline lookup yields CDR1 LNHDA and CDR2 SQIVND (reference sequence). Deletions cut 5 bases from V and 8 bases from J, with 10 bases between. The CDR3 region is CASSVPPHEQFF. The DNA of the CDR3 is TGTGCCAGTAGTGTTCCCCCTCATGAGCAGTTCTTC. Variable domain in full (rest from reference TRBV19 and TRBJ2-1): DGGITQSPKYLFRKEGQNVTLSCEQNLNHDAMYWYRQDPGQGLRLIYYSQIVNDFQKGDIAEGYSVSREKKESFPLTVTSAQKNPTAFYLCASSVPPHEQFFGPGTRLTVL.